A single sample is the source of the 29 T cell receptor beta chains below, sequenced in a study of T-cell reconstitution after alpha-beta-depleted transplantation in children. Molecular barcoding with unique molecular identifiers was used for the TCRbeta library. TCRdb passed the PCR reads through MiXCR, listing each CDR3 protein once. The table includes 450,000 to 700,000 distinct CDR3 sequences, more than 20% detected once. Source: PBMCs, taken before TCRalphabeta/CD19-depleted stem cell transplant. The receptors come from a boy under three years old with Wiskott-Aldrich syndrome, due to receive a stem cell transplant.

This clonotype has more than one count but fewer than ten. CDR3 in amino acids: CASSPSRGRNTGELFF. CDR3 nucleotide sequence: TGTGCCAGCAGCCCCAGCAGGGGGCGGAACACCGGGGAGCTGTTTTTT. This rearrangement joins TRBV7-9 to TRBJ2-2, with 8 bases aligning to TRBD1. CDR3 size: 16 residues. CDR1 SEHNR and CDR2 FQNEAQ come from the germline V gene (reference sequence). V lost 5 bases and J lost 1; bases outside the gene matches: 6.

The chain couples TRBV28 to TRBJ2-1; 9 nucleotides align to TRBD2. Germline V gene lookup returns CDR1 MDHEN and CDR2 SYDVKM. This CDR3 is 15 amino acids long. The V and J ends lost 1 base and 13 bases, in that order; junction bases with no gene match: 11. The CDR3 sequence is CASSLFMSGRSRQFF. CDR3 DNA sequence: TGTGCCAGCAGTTTATTTATGAGCGGGAGGTCCCGTCAGTTCTTC.

The gene calls are TRBV4-2 and TRBJ2-3; TRBD2 is a possible D gene (5 bases). CDR1 is LGHNA and CDR2 is YNFKEQ in the germline V gene. V lost 0 bases and J lost 1, with 11 bases in between. CDR3 length: 16 amino acids. In DNA form, the CDR3 reads TGTGCCAGCAGCCAAGAAACGGGGTCTGGCACAGATACGCAGTATTTT. Translated, it gives CASSQETGSGTDTQYF.

V gene TRBV12-3 or TRBV12-4 combines with J gene TRBJ1-2; D is possibly TRBD1 (6 bases). V was cut by 6 bases and J by 7 bases, with 15 bases left in between. CDR3 size: 13 residues. CDR3 nucleotide sequence: TGTGCCAGCAGCCGGATTACAGGGAGTGGCTACACCTTC. Translated: CASSRITGSGYTF.

The V gene is TRBV5-1, the J gene TRBJ2-3, with 10 bases identical to TRBD1. The CDR3 spans 15 residues. J was trimmed by 2 bases and V by 4 bases; bases with no gene match: 4. Germline V gives CDR1 SGHRS, CDR2 YFSETQ. The DNA for the CDR3 is TGCGCCAGCAGCGAGACAGGGGGCTCCACAGATACGCAGTATTTT. Amino acid sequence: CASSETGGSTDTQYF.

The chain links TRBV12-3 or TRBV12-4 to TRBJ2-2; D unclear. This CDR3 spans 13 amino acids. Trimming removed 8 bases from V and 5 bases from J, with 12 bases in between. The CDR3 nucleotides read TGTGCCAGCCCAGTAAGCGCGACCGGGGAGCTGTTTTTT. Its translation: CASPVSATGELFF.

V is TRBV6-1 and J is TRBJ2-7; possibly TRBD1 for D (6 bases). Germline CDR1 and CDR2: MNHNS and SASEGT. The CDR3 has 13 amino acids. The V end lost 8 bases, the J end lost 3 bases, and 14 bases lay between the germline ends. CDR3 protein: CASLHRDDYEQYF. The CDR3 DNA is TGTGCCAGCCTACACAGGGATGACTACGAGCAGTACTTC.

This clonotype turned up a few times. The V gene is TRBV7-9, the J gene TRBJ2-4; 9 nucleotides align to TRBD2. CDR1 SEHNR and CDR2 FQNEAQ come from the germline V gene (reference sequence). The CDR3 length is 14 residues. Trimming at V came to 6 bases and at J to 5 bases, leaving 5 bases not matched to a gene. The CDR3: CASRGTSNQNIQYF. Written as DNA, the CDR3 is TGTGCCAGCAGAGGGACTAGCAATCAAAACATTCAGTACTTC.

This clonotype was counted a single time. This chain uses TRBV5-1 with TRBJ2-3; D not certain. Germline-derived CDR1 and CDR2 are SGHRS and YFSETQ. There are 13 residues in the CDR3. V lost 3 bases, J lost 1 base, and 6 bases lay in between. CDR3 sequence reads: CASSSIGTDTQYF. The CDR3 DNA sequence: TGCGCCAGCAGCTCAATAGGCACAGATACGCAGTATTTT.

The V and J genes are TRBV7-6 and TRBJ2-7, with 10 bases aligning to TRBD2. CDR1 and CDR2 from the germline V gene are SGHVS and FNYEAQ. V lost 5 bases to trimming and J lost 3 bases; unmatched junction nucleotides: 7. The CDR3 has 15 amino acids. The CDR3 DNA sequence: TGTGCCAGCAGCACCGAAGCGGGAGGGTTCTACGAGCAGTACTTC. Amino acid sequence: CASSTEAGGFYEQYF. Based on the CDR3 plus reference TRBV7-6 and TRBJ2-7, the full variable domain is GAGVSQSPRYKVTKRGQDVALRCDPISGHVSLYWYRQALGQGPEFLTYFNYEAQQDKSGLPNDRFSAERPEGSISTLTIQRTEQRDSAMYRCASSTEAGGFYEQYFGPGTRLTVT.

Only a few counts were recorded for this clonotype. The rearrangement uses TRBV5-1 and TRBJ1-4; TRBD1 matches at 7 bases. Germline values: CDR1 SGHRS, CDR2 YFSETQ. After removal of 0 bases from V and 8 bases from J, the junction contained 10 bases not matched to a gene. This CDR3 spans 16 amino acids. The CDR3 DNA sequence: TGCGCCAGCAGCTTGGGACAGGGCCTGAGAGGGGAAAAACTGTTTTTT. Encoded protein: CASSLGQGLRGEKLFF.

The sample holds a few counts of this clonotype. J is TRBJ1-6 and V is TRBV7-9; the D gene is possibly TRBD1 (5 bases). V was clipped by 6 bases and J by 10 bases, with 10 bases between them. Germline V lookup: CDR1 SEHNR, CDR2 FQNEAQ (reference sequence). The CDR3 length is 12 residues. In nucleotides, the CDR3 is TGTGCCAGCAGTGCAGGGTACTCACCCCTCCACTTT. Protein product: CASSAGYSPLHF.

This clonotype turned up a few times. This chain links TRBV10-3 with TRBJ2-7, with D uncertain. Trimming left V 6 bases short and J 4 bases short, with 7 bases between. This CDR3 has 11 amino acids. Germline V gives CDR1 ENHRY, CDR2 SYGVKD. The CDR3 bases are TGTGCCATCAGCCAGCTGTACGAGCAGTACTTC. Translated, it gives CAISQLYEQYF.

This clonotype has just a few counts. The chain carries TRBV11-2 and TRBJ2-7, with 13 positions matching TRBD2. V gave up 3 bases and J gave up 3 bases; unmatched junction bases: 5. CDR3 length: 16 amino acids. Germline V gene sequence: CDR1 SGHAT, CDR2 FQNNGV. CDR3 protein: CASSLGTSGNVYEQYF. In DNA form, the CDR3 reads TGTGCCAGCAGCTTGGGGACTAGCGGGAATGTCTACGAGCAGTACTTC.

The chain couples TRBV5-1 to TRBJ2-1, with TRBD2 matching 7 bases. J lost 6 bases, V lost 0 bases, and 9 bases had no gene match. Germline V CDR1 and CDR2: SGHRS, YFSETQ. The CDR3 length is 16 residues. Here the CDR3 reads CASSLVSGILGNEQFF. Written as DNA, the CDR3 is TGCGCCAGCAGCTTGGTAAGCGGGATCTTGGGCAATGAGCAGTTCTTC. Full variable domain (outside the CDR3, taken from reference TRBV5-1 and TRBJ2-1): KAGVTQTPRYLIKTRGQQVTLSCSPISGHRSVSWYQQTPGQGLQFLFEYFSETQRNKGNFPGRFSGRQFSNSRSEMNVSTLELGDSALYLCASSLVSGILGNEQFFGPGTRLTVL.

The gene calls are TRBV10-3 and TRBJ2-1; a weak D match, TRBD2 (6 bases). CDR3 length: 13 residues. Germline V gene sequence: CDR1 ENHRY, CDR2 SYGVKD. With 3 bases removed from V and 15 bases from J, the gap between germline ends came to 18 bases. CDR3 sequence reads: CAISEGRGRSGFF. The CDR3 DNA reads TGTGCCATCAGTGAAGGTCGTGGGAGGAGTGGGTTCTTC.

The CDR3 loop is CSVEKRATSTDTQYF. The DNA for the CDR3 is TGCAGCGTGGAGAAGCGGGCTACTAGCACAGATACGCAGTATTTT. This sequence joins TRBV29-1 and TRBJ2-3; TRBD2 is a possible D gene (6 bases). The germline V gene has CDR1 SQVTM and CDR2 ANQGSEA. The CDR3 loop spans 15 amino acids. V was cut by 6 bases and J by 0 bases, with 16 bases left in between.

To note about this clonotype: The final CDR3 position lacks the conserved phenylalanine or tryptophan, pointing to a likely read error. Because the CDR3's place on the DNA is in doubt, the DNA is left out and the CDR3 is given as listed by TCRdb. This sequence joins TRBV6-1 and TRBJ2-7; TRBD2, as called in the table, went unchecked against the DNA. Germline CDR1 MNHNS, CDR2 SASEGT. A total of 11 residues make up the CDR3, ends included. The CDR3 protein is CASRAGTSGSL.

The chain carries TRBV5-1 and TRBJ1-2; 9 positions match TRBD1. V dropped 1 base and J dropped 6; count of bases not matched to a gene: 1. The CDR3 runs to 13 residues. Germline CDR1 reads SGHRS; CDR2 reads YFSETQ. This chain's CDR3 is CASSLNRGHGYTF. Here the CDR3 DNA reads TGCGCCAGCAGCTTGAACAGGGGGCATGGCTACACCTTC.

Concerning this clonotype: Compared with germline, one end of the junction differs, possibly owing to a read error. The V call is TRBV24-1, the J call TRBJ2-2; 12 positions match TRBD2. The CDR3 contains 16 residues. CDR1 and CDR2 from the germline V gene are KGHDR and SFDVKD. The CDR3 protein is CAASDLTSGSTGELFF. DNA for the CDR3: TGTGCCGCCAGTGATTTGACTAGCGGGAGCACCGGGGAGCTGTTTTTT.

V is TRBV20-1 and J is TRBJ2-5, with D perhaps TRBD2 (6 bases). Germline-derived CDR1 and CDR2 are DFQATT and SNEGSKA (reference sequence). The length of the CDR3 is 14 residues. The V end lost 5 bases, the J end lost 3 bases, and 16 bases lay between the germline ends. In nucleotides, the CDR3 is TGCAGTGCTCCCAAAGGGACTCTCGAAGAGACCCAGTACTTC. Translating gives CSAPKGTLEETQYF.

This clonotype was counted a single time. The chain joins TRBV25-1 to TRBJ2-1; tentatively, D is TRBD1 or TRBD2 (5 bases each). CDR1 and CDR2 from the germline V gene are MGHDK and SYGVNS. This CDR3 region has 16 residues. The V gene lost 4 bases and the J gene lost 4 bases, with 17 bases spanning the gap. As DNA, the CDR3 is TGTGCCAGCAGTGCTCAGGGCCCAACGGGGTACAATGAGCAGTTCTTC. Its protein product is CASSAQGPTGYNEQFF.

This chain connects TRBV5-1 to TRBJ2-1; D is unresolved. The CDR3 consists of 13 residues. CDR1 is SGHRS and CDR2 is YFSETQ in the germline V gene. Trimming cost V 2 bases and J 6 bases, with 9 bases left between them. The CDR3 here is CASSFRVRNEQFF. CDR3 nucleotide sequence: TGCGCCAGCAGCTTTCGGGTCCGCAATGAGCAGTTCTTC.

This chain's CDR3 is CASGPWGYDNEQFF. CDR3 DNA sequence: TGTGCTAGTGGTCCCTGGGGGTACGACAATGAGCAGTTCTTC. The genes are TRBV12-5 and TRBJ2-1; the D call may be TRBD1 or TRBD2 (5 bases each). The germline V gene encodes CDR1 LGHNT and CDR2 FRNRAP. Deletions cut 5 bases from V and 5 bases from J, with 13 bases between. This CDR3 comprises 14 residues. Looking up the rest from reference TRBV12-5 and TRBJ2-1 gives the full variable domain: DARVTQTPRHKVTEMGQEVTMRCQPILGHNTVFWYRQTMMQGLELLAYFRNRAPLDDSGMPKDRFSAEMPDATLATLKIQPSEPRDSAVYFCASGPWGYDNEQFFGPGTRLTVL.

The V gene is TRBV12-3 or TRBV12-4, the J gene TRBJ2-2; the D gene is possibly TRBD2 (5 bases). This CDR3 contains 15 residues. Trimming took 2 bases from V and 6 from J, leaving 13 bases between them. In DNA form, the CDR3 reads TGTGCCAGCAGTTTAAGCTGGGAGAGTGCCGGGGAGCTGTTTTTT. Its translation is CASSLSWESAGELFF.

This clonotype came up a few times. The chain combines TRBV5-1 with TRBJ2-5; D is unclear. The CDR3 consists of 14 residues. V lost 0 bases, J lost 5 bases, and 11 bases lay in between. The germline CDR1 and CDR2 sequences are SGHRS and YFSETQ. CDR3 in amino acids: CASSLGPNRETQYF. DNA for the CDR3: TGCGCCAGCAGCTTGGGTCCGAACCGGGAGACCCAGTACTTC.

This chain connects TRBV29-1 to TRBJ2-7; D perhaps matches TRBD1 (6 bases). There are 11 residues in the CDR3. CDR1 and CDR2 (germline): SQVTM, ANQGSEA. V lost 6 bases and J lost 6, with 12 bases in between. The CDR3 bases are TGCAGCGTCATGATAGGGGGCGAGCAGTACTTC. Residues: CSVMIGGEQYF.

In this sample, this clonotype turned up a few times. This chain links TRBV5-1 with TRBJ1-1, with a possible D match to TRBD1 (6 bases). The CDR3 extends over 14 amino acids. The V gene's germline CDR1 is SGHRS and CDR2 YFSETQ. V was shortened by 5 bases and J by 1 base, with 12 bases between the two germline ends. DNA for the CDR3: TGCGCCAGCAGAAAGGAGGGGGAGAACACTGAAGCTTTCTTT. This gives the protein CASRKEGENTEAFF.

In its sample, this clonotype was seen a few times. The chain links TRBV7-8 to TRBJ2-2; 8 bases match TRBD2. The CDR3 covers 15 residues. Germline assignment: CDR1 SGHVS and CDR2 FQNEAQ. The ends lost 8 bases at V and 0 bases at J; junction bases unmatched: 5. The CDR3 spells CASSIAGTNTGELFF. CDR3 nucleotide sequence: TGTGCCAGCTCCATAGCGGGAACGAACACCGGGGAGCTGTTTTTT.